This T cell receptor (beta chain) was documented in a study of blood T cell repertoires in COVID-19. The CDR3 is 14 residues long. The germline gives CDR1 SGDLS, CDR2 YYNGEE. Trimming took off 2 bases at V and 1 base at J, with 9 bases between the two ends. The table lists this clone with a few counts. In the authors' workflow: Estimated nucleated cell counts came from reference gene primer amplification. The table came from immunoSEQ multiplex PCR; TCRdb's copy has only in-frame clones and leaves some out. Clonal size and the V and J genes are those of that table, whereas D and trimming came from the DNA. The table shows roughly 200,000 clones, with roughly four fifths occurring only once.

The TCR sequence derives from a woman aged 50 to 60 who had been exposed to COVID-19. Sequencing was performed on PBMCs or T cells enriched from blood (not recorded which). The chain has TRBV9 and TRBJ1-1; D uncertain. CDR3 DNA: TGTGCCAGCAGCGTGGTCGAGCGGAACACTGAAGCTTTCTTT. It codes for CASSVVERNTEAFF.